This T cell receptor beta chain appears in the sequencing data of a study of blood T cell repertoires in COVID-19. The wider study: The study drew acute and convalescent COVID-19 samples from the United States, Italy and Spain. Sources were T cells, B-cell-depleted T cells, or PBMCs; the material itself was cDNA or gDNA.

This study enrolled people aged 18 to 89 from about 24 US geographic areas. Cohorts were based on clinical histories the participants reported. Sequencing was performed with immunoSEQ multiplex PCR; in TCRdb, only in-frame clones are kept and a portion is missing. Of some 130,000 clones listed, around 84% are singletons. V shed 5 bases and J 7 bases; nucleotides not matched to a gene: 7. This CDR3 has 15 residues. From germline, CDR1 is SGHTA and CDR2 FQGTGA. Sequenced: PBMCs or T cells enriched from blood (not recorded which). This TCR derives from a man aged 40-55 years with acute COVID-19. V usage is TRBV7-3 and J usage is TRBJ2-7, with TRBD2 matching 14 bases. CDR3 protein: CASSPGTSGSWEQYF. CDR3 DNA sequence: TGTGCCAGCAGCCCAGGGACTAGCGGGAGCTGGGAGCAGTACTTC.